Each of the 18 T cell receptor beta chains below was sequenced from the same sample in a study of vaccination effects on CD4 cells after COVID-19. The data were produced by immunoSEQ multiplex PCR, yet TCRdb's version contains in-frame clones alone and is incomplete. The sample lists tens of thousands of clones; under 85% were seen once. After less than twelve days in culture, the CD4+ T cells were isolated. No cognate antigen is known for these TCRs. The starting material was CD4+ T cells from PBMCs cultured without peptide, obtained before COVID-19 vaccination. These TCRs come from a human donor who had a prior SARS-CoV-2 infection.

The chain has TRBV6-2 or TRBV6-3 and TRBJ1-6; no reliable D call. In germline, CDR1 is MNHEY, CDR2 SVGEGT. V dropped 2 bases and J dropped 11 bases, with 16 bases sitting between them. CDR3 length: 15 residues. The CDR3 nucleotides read TGTGCCAGCAGTTACGGCGGGAGCAGGCATCCACCCCTCCACTTT. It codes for CASSYGGSRHPPLHF.

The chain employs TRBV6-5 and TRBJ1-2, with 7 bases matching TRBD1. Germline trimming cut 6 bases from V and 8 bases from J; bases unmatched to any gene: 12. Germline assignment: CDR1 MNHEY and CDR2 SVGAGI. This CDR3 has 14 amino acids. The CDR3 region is CASRTTGWLYGYTF. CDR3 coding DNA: TGTGCCAGCAGAACGACAGGGTGGTTGTACGGCTACACCTTC.

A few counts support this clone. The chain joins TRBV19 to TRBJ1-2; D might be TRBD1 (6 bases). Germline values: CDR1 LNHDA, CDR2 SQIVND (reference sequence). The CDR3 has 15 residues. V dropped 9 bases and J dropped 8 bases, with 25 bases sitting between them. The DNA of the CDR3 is TGTGCCAGCACACCCGGGGGACACACCCCGCGGGGCTACACCTTC. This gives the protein CASTPGGHTPRGYTF.

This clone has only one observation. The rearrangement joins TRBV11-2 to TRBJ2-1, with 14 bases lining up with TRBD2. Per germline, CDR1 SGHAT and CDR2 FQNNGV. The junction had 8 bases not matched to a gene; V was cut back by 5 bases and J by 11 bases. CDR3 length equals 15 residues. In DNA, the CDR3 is TGTGCCAGCAGCCCCGTGACTAGCGGGAGGGCCAAGCAGTTCTTC. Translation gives CASSPVTSGRAKQFF.

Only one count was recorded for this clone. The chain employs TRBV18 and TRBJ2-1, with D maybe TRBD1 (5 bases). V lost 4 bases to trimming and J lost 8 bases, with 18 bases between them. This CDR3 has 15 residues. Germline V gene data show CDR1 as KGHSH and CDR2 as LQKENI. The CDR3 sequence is CASSRRGQAFDEQFF. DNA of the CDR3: TGTGCCAGCTCACGTAGGGGTCAAGCATTTGATGAGCAGTTCTTC.

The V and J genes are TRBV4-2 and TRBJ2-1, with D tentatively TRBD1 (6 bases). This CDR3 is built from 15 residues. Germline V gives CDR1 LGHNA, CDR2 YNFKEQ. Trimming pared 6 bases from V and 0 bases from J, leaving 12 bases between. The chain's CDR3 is CASRNRALSYNEQFF. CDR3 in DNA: TGTGCCAGCAGGAACAGGGCTCTCTCCTACAATGAGCAGTTCTTC.

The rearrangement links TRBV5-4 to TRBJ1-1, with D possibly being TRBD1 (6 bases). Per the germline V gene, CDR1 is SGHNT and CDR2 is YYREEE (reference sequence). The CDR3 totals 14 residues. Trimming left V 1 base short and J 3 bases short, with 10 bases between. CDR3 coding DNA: TGTGCCAGCAGCTTGAGCAGGGGCTACACTGAAGCTTTCTTT. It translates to CASSLSRGYTEAFF.

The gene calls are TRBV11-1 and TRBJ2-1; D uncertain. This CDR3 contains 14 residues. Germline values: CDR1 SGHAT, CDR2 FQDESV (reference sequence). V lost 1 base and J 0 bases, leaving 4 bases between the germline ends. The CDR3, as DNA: TGTGCCAGCAGCTTAGAAGTCTCCTACAATGAGCAGTTCTTC. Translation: CASSLEVSYNEQFF.

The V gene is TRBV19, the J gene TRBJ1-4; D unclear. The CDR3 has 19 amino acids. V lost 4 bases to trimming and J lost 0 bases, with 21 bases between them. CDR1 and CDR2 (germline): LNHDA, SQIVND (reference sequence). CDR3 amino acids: CASSTHPQFTGTTNEKLFF. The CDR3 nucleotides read TGTGCCAGTAGTACCCACCCCCAATTTACGGGGACAACTAATGAAAAACTGTTTTTT.

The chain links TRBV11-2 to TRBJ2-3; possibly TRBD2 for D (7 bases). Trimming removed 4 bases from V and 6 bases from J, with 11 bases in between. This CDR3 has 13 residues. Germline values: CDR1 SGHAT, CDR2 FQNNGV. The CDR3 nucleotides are TGTGCCAGCAGCTCCCCGGGGGGCGATACGCAGTATTTT. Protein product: CASSSPGGDTQYF. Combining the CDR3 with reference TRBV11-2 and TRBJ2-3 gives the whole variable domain EAGVAQSPRYKIIEKRQSVAFWCNPISGHATLYWYQQILGQGPKLLIQFQNNGVVDDSQLPKDRFSAERLKGVDSTLKIQPAKLEDSAVYLCASSSPGGDTQYFGPGTRLTVL.

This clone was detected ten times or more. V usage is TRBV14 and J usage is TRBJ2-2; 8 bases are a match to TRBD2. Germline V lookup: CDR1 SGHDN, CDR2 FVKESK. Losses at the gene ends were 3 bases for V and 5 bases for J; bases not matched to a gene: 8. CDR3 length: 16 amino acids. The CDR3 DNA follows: TGTGCCAGCAGCCACAGTACGGGGGGGCTGACCGGGGAGCTGTTTTTT. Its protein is CASSHSTGGLTGELFF. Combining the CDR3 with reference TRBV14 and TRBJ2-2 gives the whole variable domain EAGVTQFPSHSVIEKGQTVTLRCDPISGHDNLYWYRRVMGKEIKFLLHFVKESKQDESGMPNNRFLAERTGGTYSTLKVQPAELEDSGVYFCASSHSTGGLTGELFFGEGSRLTVL.

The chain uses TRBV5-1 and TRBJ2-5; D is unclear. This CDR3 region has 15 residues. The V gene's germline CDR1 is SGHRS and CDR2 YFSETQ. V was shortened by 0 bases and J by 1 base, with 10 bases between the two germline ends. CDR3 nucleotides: TGCGCCAGCAGCTTGGGTCGGGCAGTCCAAGAGACCCAGTACTTC. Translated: CASSLGRAVQETQYF.

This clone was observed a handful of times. The CDR3 reads CATAEGSGNTIYF. Here the CDR3 DNA reads TGTGCCACCGCGGAGGGGTCAGGAAACACCATATATTTT. V and J are TRBV10-3 and TRBJ1-3; a weak D match, TRBD1 (5 bases). The CDR3 is made up of 13 amino acids. From germline, CDR1 is ENHRY and CDR2 SYGVKD. The V gene lost 10 bases and the J gene lost 4 bases, with 14 bases spanning the gap.

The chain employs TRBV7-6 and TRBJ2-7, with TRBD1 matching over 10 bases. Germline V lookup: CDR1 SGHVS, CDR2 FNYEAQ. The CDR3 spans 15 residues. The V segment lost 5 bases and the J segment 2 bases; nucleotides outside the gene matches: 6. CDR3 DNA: TGTGCCAGCAGCCGCGGCGGGACAGGGGCCTACGAGCAGTACTTC. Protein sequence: CASSRGGTGAYEQYF.

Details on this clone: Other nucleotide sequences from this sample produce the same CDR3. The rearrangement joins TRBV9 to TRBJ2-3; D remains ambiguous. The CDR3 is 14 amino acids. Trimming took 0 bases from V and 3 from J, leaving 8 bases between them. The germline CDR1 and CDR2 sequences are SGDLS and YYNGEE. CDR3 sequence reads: CASSVDSRTDTQYF. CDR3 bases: TGTGCCAGCAGCGTAGACAGTAGAACAGATACGCAGTATTTT.

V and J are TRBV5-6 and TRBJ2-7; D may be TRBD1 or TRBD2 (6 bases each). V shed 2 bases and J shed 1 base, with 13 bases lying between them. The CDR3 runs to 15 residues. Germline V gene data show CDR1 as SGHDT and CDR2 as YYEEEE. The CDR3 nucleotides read TGTGCCAGCAGCTTCCCGGGGGCGCGGTCCTACGAGCAGTACTTC. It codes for CASSFPGARSYEQYF.

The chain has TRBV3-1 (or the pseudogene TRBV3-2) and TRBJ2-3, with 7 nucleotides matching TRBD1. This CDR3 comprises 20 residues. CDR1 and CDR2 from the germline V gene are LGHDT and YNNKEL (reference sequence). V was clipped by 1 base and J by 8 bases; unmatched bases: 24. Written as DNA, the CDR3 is TGTGCCAGCAGCCAAGTTCGGGGCGGTGGGTGGGACCCGCCAGGGGGTACGCAGTATTTT. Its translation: CASSQVRGGGWDPPGGTQYF.

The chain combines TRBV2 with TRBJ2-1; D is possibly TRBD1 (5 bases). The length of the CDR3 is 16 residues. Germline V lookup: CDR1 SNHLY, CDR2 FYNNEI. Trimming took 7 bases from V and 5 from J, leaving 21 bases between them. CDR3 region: CASIWSTDPSNNEQFF. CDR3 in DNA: TGTGCCAGCATCTGGTCGACAGACCCTTCGAACAATGAGCAGTTCTTC.